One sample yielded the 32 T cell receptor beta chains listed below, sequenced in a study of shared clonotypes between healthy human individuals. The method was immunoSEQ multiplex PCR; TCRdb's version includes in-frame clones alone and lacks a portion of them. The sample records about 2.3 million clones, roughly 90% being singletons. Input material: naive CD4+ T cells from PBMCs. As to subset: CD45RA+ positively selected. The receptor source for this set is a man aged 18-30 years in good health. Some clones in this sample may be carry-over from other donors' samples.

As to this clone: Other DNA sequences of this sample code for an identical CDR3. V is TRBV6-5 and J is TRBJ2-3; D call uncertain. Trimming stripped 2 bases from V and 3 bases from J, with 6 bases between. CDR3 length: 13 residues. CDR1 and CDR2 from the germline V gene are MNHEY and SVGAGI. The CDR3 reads CASSYRPTDTQYF. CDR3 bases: TGTGCCAGCAGTTACCGTCCGACAGATACGCAGTATTTT.

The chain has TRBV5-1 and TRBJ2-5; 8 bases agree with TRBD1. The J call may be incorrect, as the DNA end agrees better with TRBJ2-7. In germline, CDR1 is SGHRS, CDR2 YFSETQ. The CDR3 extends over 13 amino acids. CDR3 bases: TGCGCCAGCGGGTACGGGACAGGCTACGAGCAGTACTTC. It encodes CASGYGTGYEQYF.

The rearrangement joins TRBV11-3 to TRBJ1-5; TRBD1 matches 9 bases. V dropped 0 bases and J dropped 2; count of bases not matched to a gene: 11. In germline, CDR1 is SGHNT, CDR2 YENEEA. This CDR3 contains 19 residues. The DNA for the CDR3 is TGTGCCAGCAGCTTAGAGGGACAGGGCCCCTATAGGCGCAATCAGCCCCAGCATTTT. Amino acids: CASSLEGQGPYRRNQPQHF.

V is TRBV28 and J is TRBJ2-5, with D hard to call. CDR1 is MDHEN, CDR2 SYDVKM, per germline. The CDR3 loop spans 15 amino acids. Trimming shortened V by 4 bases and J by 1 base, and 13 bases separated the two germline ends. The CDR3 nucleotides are TGTGCCAGCAGTTCCGCTGGGCACCCCCAAGAGACCCAGTACTTC. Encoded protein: CASSSAGHPQETQYF.

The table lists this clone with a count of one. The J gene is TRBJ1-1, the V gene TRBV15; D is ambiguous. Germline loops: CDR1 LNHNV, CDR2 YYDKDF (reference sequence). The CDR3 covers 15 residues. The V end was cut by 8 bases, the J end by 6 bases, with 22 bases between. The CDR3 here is CATGSSGRSRAEAFF. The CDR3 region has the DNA TGTGCCACCGGTAGTTCAGGCCGATCCCGGGCTGAAGCTTTCTTT. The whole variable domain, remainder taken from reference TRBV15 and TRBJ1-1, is DAMVIQNPRYQVTQFGKPVTLSCSQTLNHNVMYWYQQKSSQAPKLLFHYYDKDFNNEADTPDNFQSRRPNTSFCFLDIRSPGLGDTAMYLCATGSSGRSRAEAFFGQGTRLTVV.

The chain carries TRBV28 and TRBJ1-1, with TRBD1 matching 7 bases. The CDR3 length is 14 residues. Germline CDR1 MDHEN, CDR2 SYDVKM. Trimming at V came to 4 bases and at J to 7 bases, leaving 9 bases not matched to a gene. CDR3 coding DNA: TGTGCCAGCAGTTCCCAGGGGGTTCTAAGTGAAGCTTTCTTT. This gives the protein CASSSQGVLSEAFF.

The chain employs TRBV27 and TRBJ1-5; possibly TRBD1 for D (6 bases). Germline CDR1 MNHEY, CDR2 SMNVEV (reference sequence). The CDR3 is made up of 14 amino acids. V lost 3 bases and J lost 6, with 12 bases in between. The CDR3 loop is CASSLTGFFQPQHF. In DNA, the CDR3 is TGTGCCAGCAGTTTGACAGGATTTTTTCAGCCCCAGCATTTT.

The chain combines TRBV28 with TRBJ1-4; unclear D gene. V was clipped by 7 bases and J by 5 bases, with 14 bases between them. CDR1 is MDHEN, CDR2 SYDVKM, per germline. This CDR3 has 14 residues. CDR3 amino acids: CASTSIGQNEKLFF. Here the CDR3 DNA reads TGTGCCAGCACGTCAATTGGGCAGAATGAAAAACTGTTTTTT.

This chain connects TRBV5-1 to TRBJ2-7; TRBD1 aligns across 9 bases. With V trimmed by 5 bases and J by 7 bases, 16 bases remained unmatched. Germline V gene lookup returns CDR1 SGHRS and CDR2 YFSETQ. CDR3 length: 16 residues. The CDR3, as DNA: TGCGCCAGCAGTCTGGAAAGAGGGACAGGGTTCAGTGAGCAGTACTTC. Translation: CASSLERGTGFSEQYF. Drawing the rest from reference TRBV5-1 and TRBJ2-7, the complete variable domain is KAGVTQTPRYLIKTRGQQVTLSCSPISGHRSVSWYQQTPGQGLQFLFEYFSETQRNKGNFPGRFSGRQFSNSRSEMNVSTLELGDSALYLCASSLERGTGFSEQYFGPGTRLTVT.

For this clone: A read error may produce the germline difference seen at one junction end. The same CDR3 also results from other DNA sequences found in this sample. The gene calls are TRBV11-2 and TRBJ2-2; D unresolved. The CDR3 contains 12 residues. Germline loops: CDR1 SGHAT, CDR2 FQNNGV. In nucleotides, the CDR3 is TGTGCCAGCAGTTTAGATGGCGGGGAGCTGTTTTTT. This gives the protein CASSLDGGELFF. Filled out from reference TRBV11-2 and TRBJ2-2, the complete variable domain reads EAGVAQSPRYKIIEKRQSVAFWCNPISGHATLYWYQQILGQGPKLLIQFQNNGVVDDSQLPKDRFSAERLKGVDSTLKIQPAKLEDSAVYLCASSLDGGELFFGEGSRLTVL.

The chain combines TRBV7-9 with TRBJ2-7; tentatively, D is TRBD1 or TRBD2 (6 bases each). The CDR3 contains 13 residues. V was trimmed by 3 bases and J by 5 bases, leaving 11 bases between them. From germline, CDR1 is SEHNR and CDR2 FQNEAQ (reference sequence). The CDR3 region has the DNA TGTGCCAGCAGCTTTATTAGGGGGGACGAGCAGTACTTC. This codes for CASSFIRGDEQYF. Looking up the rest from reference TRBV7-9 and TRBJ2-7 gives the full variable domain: DTGVSQNPRHKITKRGQNVTFRCDPISEHNRLYWYRQTLGQGPEFLTYFQNEAQLEKSRLLSDRFSAERPKGSFSTLEIQRTEQGDSAMYLCASSFIRGDEQYFGPGTRLTVT.

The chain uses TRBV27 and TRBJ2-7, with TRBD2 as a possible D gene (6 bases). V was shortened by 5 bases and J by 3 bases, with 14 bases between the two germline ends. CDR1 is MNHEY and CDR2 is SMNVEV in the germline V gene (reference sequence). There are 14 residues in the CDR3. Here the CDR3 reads CASSLRGLLYEQYF. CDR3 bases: TGTGCCAGCAGTCTGAGGGGACTGCTCTACGAGCAGTACTTC.

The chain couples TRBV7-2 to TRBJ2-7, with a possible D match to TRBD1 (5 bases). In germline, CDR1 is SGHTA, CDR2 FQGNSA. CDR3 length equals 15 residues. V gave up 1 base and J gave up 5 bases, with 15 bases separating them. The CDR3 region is CASSLVGQGANEQYF. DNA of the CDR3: TGTGCCAGCAGCTTAGTAGGCCAGGGTGCCAACGAGCAGTACTTC.

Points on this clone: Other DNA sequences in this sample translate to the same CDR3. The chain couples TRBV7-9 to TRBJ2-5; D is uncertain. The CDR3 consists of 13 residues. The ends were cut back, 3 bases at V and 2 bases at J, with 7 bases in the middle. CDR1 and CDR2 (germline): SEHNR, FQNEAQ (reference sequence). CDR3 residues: CASSFGQQETQYF. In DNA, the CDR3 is TGTGCCAGCAGCTTTGGCCAGCAAGAGACCCAGTACTTC.

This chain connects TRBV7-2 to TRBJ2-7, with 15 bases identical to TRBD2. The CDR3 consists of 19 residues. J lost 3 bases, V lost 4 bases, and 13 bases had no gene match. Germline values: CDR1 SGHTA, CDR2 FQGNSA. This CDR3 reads CASSSRTSGRAAIGYEQYF. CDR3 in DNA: TGTGCCAGCAGCTCCCGGACTAGCGGGAGGGCCGCCATAGGCTACGAGCAGTACTTC.

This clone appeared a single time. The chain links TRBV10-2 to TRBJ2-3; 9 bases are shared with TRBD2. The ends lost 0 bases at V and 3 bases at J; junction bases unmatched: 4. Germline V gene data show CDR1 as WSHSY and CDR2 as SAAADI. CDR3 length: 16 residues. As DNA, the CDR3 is TGCGCCAGCAGTGAGTCGGTGACTAGCGGAACAGATACGCAGTATTTT. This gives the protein CASSESVTSGTDTQYF.

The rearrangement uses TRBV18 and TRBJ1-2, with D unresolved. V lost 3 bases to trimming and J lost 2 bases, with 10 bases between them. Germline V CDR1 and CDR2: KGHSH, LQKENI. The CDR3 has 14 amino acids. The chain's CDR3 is CASSPGILNYGYTF. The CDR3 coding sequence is TGTGCCAGCTCACCTGGGATCCTAAACTATGGCTACACCTTC.

This CDR3 reads CASSIGTENYGYTF. DNA for the CDR3: TGTGCCAGTAGTATTGGGACAGAAAACTATGGCTACACCTTC. The chain is built from TRBV19 and TRBJ1-2, with 7 bases matching TRBD1. Germline V gives CDR1 LNHDA, CDR2 SQIVND (reference sequence). CDR3 size: 14 residues. V lost 3 bases, J lost 2 bases, and 3 bases stayed unmatched.

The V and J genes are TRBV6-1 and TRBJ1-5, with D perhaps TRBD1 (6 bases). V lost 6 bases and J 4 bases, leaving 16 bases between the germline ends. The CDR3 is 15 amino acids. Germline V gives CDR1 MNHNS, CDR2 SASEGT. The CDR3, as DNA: TGTGCCAGCAGAAGGCAGGGGCTGATAAATCAGCCCCAGCATTTT. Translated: CASRRQGLINQPQHF.

The CDR3 nucleotides read TGTGCCAGTACTAAACAGGGACGGATTGACGAGAGGGGCTACACCTTC. Protein sequence: CASTKQGRIDERGYTF. The chain uses TRBV7-9 and TRBJ1-2; tentative D call: TRBD1 (6 bases). The germline CDR1 and CDR2 sequences are SEHNR and FQNEAQ (reference sequence). V lost 9 bases, J lost 8 bases, and 28 bases lay in between. The CDR3 length is 16 residues.

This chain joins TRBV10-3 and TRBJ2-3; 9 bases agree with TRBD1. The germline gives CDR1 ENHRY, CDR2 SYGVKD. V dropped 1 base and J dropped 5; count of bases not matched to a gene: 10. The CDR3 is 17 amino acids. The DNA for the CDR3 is TGTGCCATCAGTGAGTGGGACAGGGAAAAGATGATAGATACGCAGTATTTT. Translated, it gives CAISEWDREKMIDTQYF.

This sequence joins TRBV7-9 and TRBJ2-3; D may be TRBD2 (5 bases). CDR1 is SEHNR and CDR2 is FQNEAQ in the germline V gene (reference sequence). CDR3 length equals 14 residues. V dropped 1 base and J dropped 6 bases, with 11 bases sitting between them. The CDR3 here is CASSLGLSEDTQYF. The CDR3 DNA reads TGTGCCAGCAGCTTAGGGCTTAGCGAGGATACGCAGTATTTT.

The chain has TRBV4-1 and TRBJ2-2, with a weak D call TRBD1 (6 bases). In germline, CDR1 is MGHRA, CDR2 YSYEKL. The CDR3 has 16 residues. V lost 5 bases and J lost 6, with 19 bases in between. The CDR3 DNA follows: TGCGCCAGCAGCTTCCGGACTGGGGGCCGGGCCGGGGAGCTGTTTTTT. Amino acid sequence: CASSFRTGGRAGELFF.

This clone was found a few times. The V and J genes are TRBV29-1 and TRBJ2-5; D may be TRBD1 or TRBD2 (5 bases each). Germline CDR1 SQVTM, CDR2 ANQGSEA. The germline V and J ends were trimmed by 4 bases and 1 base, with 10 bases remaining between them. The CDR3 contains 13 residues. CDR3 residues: CSVARDAQETQYF. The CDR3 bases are TGCAGCGTTGCCAGGGACGCCCAAGAGACCCAGTACTTC.

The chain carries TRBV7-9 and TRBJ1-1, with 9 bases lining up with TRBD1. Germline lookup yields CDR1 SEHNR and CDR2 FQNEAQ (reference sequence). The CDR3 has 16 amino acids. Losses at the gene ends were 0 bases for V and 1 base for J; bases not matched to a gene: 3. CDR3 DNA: TGTGCCAGCAGCTTAGCCGGACAGGGGAAGAACACTGAAGCTTTCTTT. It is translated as CASSLAGQGKNTEAFF. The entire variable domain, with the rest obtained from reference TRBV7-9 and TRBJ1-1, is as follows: DTGVSQNPRHKITKRGQNVTFRCDPISEHNRLYWYRQTLGQGPEFLTYFQNEAQLEKSRLLSDRFSAERPKGSFSTLEIQRTEQGDSAMYLCASSLAGQGKNTEAFFGQGTRLTVV.

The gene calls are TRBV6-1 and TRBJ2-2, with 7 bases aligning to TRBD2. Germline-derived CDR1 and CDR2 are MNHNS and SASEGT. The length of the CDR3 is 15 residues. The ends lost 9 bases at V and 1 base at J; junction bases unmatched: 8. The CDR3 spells CASKAASGNTGELFF. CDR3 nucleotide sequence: TGTGCCAGTAAAGCGGCTAGCGGGAACACCGGGGAGCTGTTTTTT.

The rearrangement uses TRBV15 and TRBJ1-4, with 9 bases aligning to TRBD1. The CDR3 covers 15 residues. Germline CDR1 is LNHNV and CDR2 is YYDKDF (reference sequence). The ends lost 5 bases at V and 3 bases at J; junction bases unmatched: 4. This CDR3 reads CATSVRQGANEKLFF. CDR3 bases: TGTGCCACCAGCGTCCGACAGGGGGCTAATGAAAAACTGTTTTTT.

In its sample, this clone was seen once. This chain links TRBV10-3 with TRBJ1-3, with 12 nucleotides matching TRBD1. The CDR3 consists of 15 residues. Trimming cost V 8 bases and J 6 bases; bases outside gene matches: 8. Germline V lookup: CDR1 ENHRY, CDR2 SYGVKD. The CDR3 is CAIRGPGQGANTIYF. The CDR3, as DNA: TGTGCCATCCGGGGGCCGGGACAGGGGGCAAACACCATATATTTT.

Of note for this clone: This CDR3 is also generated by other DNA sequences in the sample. CDR3 sequence reads: CASSFTGASGNTIYF. The CDR3, as DNA: TGCGCCAGCAGCTTTACAGGGGCCTCTGGAAACACCATATATTTT. The chain combines TRBV5-1 with TRBJ1-3, with 7 bases matching TRBD1. Losses at the gene ends were 2 bases for V and 0 bases for J; bases not matched to a gene: 2. The germline gives CDR1 SGHRS, CDR2 YFSETQ. The CDR3 totals 15 residues. Full variable domain (outside the CDR3, taken from reference TRBV5-1 and TRBJ1-3): KAGVTQTPRYLIKTRGQQVTLSCSPISGHRSVSWYQQTPGQGLQFLFEYFSETQRNKGNFPGRFSGRQFSNSRSEMNVSTLELGDSALYLCASSFTGASGNTIYFGEGSWLTVV.

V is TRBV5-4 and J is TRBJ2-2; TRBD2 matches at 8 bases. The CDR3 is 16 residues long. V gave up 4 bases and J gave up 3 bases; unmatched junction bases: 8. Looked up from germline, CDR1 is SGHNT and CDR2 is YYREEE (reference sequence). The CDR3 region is CASSPTGTRYTGELFF. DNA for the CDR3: TGTGCCAGCAGCCCGACTGGGACTAGGTACACCGGGGAGCTGTTTTTT.

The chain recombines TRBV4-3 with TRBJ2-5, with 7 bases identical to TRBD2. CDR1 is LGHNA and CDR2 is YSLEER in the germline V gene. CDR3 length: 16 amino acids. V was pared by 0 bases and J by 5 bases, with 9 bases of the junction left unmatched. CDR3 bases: TGCGCCAGCAGCCAAGATCTTCCGGGGGGAAGGGAGACCCAGTACTTC. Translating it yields CASSQDLPGGRETQYF.

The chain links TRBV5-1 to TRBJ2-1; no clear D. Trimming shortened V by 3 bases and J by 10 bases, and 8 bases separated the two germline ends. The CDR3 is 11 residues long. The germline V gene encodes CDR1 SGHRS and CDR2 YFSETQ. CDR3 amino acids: CASSSTLEQFF. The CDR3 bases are TGCGCCAGCAGCTCAACACTGGAGCAGTTCTTC. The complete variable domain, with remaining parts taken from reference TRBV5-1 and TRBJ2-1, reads KAGVTQTPRYLIKTRGQQVTLSCSPISGHRSVSWYQQTPGQGLQFLFEYFSETQRNKGNFPGRFSGRQFSNSRSEMNVSTLELGDSALYLCASSSTLEQFFGPGTRLTVL.